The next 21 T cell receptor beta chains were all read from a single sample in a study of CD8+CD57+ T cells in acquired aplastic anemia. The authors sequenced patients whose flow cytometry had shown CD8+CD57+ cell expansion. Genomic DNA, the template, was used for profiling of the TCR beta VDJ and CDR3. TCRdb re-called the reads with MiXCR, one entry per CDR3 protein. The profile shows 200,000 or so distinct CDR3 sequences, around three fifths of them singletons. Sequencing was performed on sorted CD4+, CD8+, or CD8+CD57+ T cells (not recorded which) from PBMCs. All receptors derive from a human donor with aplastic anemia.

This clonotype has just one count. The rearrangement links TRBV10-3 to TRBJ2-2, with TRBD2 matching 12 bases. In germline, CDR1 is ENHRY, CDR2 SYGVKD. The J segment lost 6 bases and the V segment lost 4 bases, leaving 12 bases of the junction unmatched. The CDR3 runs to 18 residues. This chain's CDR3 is CAISATGYRLAGAGELFF. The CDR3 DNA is TGTGCCATCAGTGCGACAGGCTACCGACTAGCGGGAGCCGGGGAGCTGTTTTTT.

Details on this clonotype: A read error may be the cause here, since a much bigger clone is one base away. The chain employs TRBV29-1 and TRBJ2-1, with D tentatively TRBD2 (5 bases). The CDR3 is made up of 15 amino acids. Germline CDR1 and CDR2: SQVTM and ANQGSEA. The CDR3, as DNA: TGCAGCGTTCGCAATAGCGCGTTCTCCTACAGTGAGCAGTTCTTC. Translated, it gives CSVRNSAFSYSEQFF.

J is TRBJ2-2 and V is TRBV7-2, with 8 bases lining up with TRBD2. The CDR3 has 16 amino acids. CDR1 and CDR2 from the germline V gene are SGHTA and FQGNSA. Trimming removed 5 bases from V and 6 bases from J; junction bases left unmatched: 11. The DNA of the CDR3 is TGTGCCAGCAGCCCACATAGCGGGATAGCGGCCGGGGAGCTGTTTTTT. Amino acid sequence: CASSPHSGIAAGELFF. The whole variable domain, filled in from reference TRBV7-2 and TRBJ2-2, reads GAGVSQSPSNKVTEKGKDVELRCDPISGHTALYWYRQSLGQGLEFLIYFQGNSAPDKSGLPSDRFSAERTGGSVSTLTIQRTQQEDSAVYLCASSPHSGIAAGELFFGEGSRLTVL.

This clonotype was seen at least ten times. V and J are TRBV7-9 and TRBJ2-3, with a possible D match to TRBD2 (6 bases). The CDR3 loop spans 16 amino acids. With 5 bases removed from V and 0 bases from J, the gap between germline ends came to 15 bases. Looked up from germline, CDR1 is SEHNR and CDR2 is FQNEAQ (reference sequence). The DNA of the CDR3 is TGTGCCAGCAGCCCGGCTGCGGGGCGAAGCACAGATACGCAGTATTTT. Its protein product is CASSPAAGRSTDTQYF.

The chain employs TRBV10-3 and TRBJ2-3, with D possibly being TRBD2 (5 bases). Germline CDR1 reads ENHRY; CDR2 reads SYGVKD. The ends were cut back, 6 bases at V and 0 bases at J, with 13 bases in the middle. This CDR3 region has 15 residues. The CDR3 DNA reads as TGTGCCATCAGGGAGGTCGGAGCAAGCACAGATACGCAGTATTTT. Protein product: CAIREVGASTDTQYF.

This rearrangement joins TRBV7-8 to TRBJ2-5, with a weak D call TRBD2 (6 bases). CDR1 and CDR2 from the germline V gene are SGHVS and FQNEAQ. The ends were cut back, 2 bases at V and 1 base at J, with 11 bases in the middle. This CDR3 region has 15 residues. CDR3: CASSLSPGVQETQYF. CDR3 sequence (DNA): TGTGCCAGCAGCTTATCCCCGGGGGTCCAAGAGACCCAGTACTTC.

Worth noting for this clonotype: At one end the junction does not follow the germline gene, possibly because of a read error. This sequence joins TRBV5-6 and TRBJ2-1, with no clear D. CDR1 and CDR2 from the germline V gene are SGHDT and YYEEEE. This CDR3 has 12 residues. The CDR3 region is CASSPWRLPDEF. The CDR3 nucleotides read TGTGCCAGCAGCCCCTGGCGGCTCCCTGACGAATTC.

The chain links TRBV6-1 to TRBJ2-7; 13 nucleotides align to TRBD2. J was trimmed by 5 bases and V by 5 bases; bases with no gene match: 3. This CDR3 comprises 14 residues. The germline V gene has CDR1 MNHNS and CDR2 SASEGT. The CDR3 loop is CASSYGLAGDEQYF. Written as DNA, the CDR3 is TGTGCCAGCAGTTACGGACTAGCGGGAGACGAGCAGTACTTC.

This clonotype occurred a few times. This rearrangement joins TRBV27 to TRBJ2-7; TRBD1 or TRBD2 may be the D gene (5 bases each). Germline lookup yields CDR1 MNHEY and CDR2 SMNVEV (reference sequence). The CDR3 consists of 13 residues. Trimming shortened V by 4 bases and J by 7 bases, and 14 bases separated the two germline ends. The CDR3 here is CASSWDLSGEQYF. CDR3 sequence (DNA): TGTGCCAGCAGTTGGGACCTTTCGGGTGAGCAGTACTTC.

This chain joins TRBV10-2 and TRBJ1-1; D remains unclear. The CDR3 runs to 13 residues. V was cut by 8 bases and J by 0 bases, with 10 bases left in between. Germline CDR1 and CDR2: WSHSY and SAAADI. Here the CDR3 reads CASLEQMNTEAFF. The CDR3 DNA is TGCGCCAGCCTTGAGCAGATGAACACTGAAGCTTTCTTT.

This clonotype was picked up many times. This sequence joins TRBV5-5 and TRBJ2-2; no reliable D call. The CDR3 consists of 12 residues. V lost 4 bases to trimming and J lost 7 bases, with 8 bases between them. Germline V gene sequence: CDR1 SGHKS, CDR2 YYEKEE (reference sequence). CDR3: CASSPLGGELFF. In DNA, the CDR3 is TGTGCCAGCAGCCCCTTGGGCGGGGAGCTGTTTTTT.

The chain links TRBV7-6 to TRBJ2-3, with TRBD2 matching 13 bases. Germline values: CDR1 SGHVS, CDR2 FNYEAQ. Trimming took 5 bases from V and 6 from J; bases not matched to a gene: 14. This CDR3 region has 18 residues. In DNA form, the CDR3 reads TGTGCCAGCAGCCTCCTTGGGGGGGGACTAGCGGGGAGTGATACGCAGTATTTT. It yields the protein CASSLLGGGLAGSDTQYF. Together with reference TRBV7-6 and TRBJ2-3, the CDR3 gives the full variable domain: GAGVSQSPRYKVTKRGQDVALRCDPISGHVSLYWYRQALGQGPEFLTYFNYEAQQDKSGLPNDRFSAERPEGSISTLTIQRTEQRDSAMYRCASSLLGGGLAGSDTQYFGPGTRLTVL.

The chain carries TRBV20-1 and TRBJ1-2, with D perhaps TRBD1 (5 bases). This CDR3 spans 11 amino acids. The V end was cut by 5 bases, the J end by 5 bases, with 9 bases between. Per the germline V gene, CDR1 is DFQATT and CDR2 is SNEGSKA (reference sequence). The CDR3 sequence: CSAAGGYGYTF. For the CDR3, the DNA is TGCAGTGCTGCGGGGGGGTATGGCTACACCTTC.

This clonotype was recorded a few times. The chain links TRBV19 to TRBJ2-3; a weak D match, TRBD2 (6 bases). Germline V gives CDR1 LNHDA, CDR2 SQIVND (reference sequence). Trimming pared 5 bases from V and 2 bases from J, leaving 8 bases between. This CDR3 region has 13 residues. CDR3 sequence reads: CASSASDTDTQYF. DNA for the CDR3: TGTGCCAGTAGTGCTAGCGACACAGATACGCAGTATTTT.

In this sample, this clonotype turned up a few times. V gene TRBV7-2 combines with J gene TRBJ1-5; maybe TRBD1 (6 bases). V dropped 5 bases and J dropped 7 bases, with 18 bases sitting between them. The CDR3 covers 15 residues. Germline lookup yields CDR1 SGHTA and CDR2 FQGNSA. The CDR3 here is CASSATGIGSQPQHF. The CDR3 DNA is TGTGCCAGCAGCGCCACAGGGATCGGCAGCCAGCCCCAGCATTTT. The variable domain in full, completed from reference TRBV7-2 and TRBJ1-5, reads GAGVSQSPSNKVTEKGKDVELRCDPISGHTALYWYRQSLGQGLEFLIYFQGNSAPDKSGLPSDRFSAERTGGSVSTLTIQRTQQEDSAVYLCASSATGIGSQPQHFGDGTRLSIL.

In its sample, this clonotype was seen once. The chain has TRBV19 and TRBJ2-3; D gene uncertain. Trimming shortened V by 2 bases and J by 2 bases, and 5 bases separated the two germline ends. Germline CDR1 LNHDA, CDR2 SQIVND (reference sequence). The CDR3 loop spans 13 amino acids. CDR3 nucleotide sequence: TGTGCCAGTAGTATACAAGACACAGATACGCAGTATTTT. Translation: CASSIQDTDTQYF.

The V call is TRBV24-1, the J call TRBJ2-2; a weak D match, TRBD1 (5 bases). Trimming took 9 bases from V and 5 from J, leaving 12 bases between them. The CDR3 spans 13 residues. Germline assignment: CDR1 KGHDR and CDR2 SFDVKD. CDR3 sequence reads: CATLDQGTGELFF. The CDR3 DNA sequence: TGTGCCACCCTGGACCAGGGAACCGGGGAGCTGTTTTTT.

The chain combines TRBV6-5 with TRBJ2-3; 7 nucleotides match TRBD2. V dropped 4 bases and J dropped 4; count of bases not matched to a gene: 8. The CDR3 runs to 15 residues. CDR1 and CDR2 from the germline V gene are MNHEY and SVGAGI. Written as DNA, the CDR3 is TGTGCCAGCAGTTTTGGCGGGGGTGGGGCAGATACGCAGTATTTT. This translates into CASSFGGGGADTQYF.

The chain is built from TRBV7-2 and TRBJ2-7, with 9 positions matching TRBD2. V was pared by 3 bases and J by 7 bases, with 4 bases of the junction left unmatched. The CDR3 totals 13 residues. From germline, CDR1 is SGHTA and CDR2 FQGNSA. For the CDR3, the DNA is TGTGCCAGCAGCTTTTTGGCGGGAGGGGAGCAGTACTTC. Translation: CASSFLAGGEQYF.

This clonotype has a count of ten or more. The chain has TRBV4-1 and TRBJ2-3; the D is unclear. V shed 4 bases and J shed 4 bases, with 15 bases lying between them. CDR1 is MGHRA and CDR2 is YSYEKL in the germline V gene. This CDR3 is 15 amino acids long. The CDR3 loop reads CASSPRTRSPDTQYF. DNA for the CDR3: TGCGCCAGCAGCCCACGTACCCGGTCCCCAGATACGCAGTATTTT.

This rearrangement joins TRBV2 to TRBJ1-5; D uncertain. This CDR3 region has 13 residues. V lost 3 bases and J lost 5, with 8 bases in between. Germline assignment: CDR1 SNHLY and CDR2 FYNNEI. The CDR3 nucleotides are TGTGCCAGCAGTGACGGGCCTTATCAGCCCCAGCATTTT. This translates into CASSDGPYQPQHF.